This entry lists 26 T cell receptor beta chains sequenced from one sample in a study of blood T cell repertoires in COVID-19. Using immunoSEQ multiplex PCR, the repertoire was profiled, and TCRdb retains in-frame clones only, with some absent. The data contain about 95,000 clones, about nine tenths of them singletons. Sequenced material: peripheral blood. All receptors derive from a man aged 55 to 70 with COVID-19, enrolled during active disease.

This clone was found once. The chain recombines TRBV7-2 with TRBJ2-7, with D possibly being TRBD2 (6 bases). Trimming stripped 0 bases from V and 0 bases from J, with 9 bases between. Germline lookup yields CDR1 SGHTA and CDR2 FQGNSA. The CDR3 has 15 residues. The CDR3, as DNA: TGTGCCAGCAGCTTAGCCGCGGGGAGCTCCTACGAGCAGTACTTC. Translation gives CASSLAAGSSYEQYF. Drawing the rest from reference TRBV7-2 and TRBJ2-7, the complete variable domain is GAGVSQSPSNKVTEKGKDVELRCDPISGHTALYWYRQSLGQGLEFLIYFQGNSAPDKSGLPSDRFSAERTGGSVSTLTIQRTQQEDSAVYLCASSLAAGSSYEQYFGPGTRLTVT.

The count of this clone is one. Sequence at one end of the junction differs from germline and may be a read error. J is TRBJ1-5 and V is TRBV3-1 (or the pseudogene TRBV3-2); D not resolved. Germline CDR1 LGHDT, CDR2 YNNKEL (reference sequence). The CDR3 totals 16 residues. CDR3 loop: CASSPGRRGSNRPQHF. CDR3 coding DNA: TGTGCCAGCAGCCCCGGACGTCGGGGAAGCAATCGGCCCCAGCATTTT.

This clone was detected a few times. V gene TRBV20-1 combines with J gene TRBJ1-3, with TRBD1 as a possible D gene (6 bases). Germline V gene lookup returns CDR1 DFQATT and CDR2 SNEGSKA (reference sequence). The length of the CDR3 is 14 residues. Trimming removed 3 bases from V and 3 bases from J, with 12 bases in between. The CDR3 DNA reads TGCAGTGCTAGTCCAGGGGCGTATGGAAACACCATATATTTT. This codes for CSASPGAYGNTIYF.

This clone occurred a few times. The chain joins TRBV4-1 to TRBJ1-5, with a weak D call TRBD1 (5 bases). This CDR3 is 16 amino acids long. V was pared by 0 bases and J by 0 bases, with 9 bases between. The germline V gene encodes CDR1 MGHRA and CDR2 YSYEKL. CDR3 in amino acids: CASSQDRADSNQPQHF. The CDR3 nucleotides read TGCGCCAGCAGCCAAGACAGGGCGGATAGCAATCAGCCCCAGCATTTT.

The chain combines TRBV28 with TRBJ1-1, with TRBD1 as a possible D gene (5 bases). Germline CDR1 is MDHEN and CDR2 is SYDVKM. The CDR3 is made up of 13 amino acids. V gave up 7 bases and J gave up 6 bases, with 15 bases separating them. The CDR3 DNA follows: TGTGCCAGCAATCCCCCTTGGGGCTCTGAAGCTTTCTTT. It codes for CASNPPWGSEAFF.

This CDR3 is CALVRGTAGNEQFF. CDR3 coding DNA: TGTGCCTTGGTAAGGGGGACGGCTGGCAATGAGCAGTTCTTC. J is TRBJ2-1 and V is TRBV30; D possibly corresponds to TRBD1 (6 bases). V lost 7 bases to trimming and J lost 6 bases, with 19 bases between them. The germline CDR1 and CDR2 sequences are GTSNPN and SVGIG (reference sequence). The CDR3 is 14 residues long.

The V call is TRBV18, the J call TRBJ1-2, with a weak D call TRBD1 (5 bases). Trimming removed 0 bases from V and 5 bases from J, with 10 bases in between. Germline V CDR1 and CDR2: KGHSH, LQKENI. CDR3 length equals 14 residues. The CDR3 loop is CASSPPTDGYGYTF. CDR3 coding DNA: TGTGCCAGCTCACCACCGACAGATGGGTATGGCTACACCTTC.

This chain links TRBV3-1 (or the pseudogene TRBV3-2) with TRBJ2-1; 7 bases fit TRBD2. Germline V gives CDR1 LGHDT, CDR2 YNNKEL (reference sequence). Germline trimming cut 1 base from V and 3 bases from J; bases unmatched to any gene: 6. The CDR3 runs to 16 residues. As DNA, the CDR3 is TGTGCCAGCAGCCAAGGGGCAGCGGGAATCTACAATGAGCAGTTCTTC. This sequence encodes CASSQGAAGIYNEQFF.

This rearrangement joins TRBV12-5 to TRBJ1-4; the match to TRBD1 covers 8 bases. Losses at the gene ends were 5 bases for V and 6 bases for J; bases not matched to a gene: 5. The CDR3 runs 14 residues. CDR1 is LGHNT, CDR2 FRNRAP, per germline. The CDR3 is CASGLGQGDEKLFF. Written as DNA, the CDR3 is TGTGCTAGTGGTCTCGGACAGGGTGATGAAAAACTGTTTTTT.

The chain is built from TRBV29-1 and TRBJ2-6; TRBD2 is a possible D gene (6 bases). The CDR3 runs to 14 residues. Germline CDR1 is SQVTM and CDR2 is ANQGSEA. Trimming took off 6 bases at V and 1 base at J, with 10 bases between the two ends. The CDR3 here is CSVGGRSGANVLTF. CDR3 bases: TGCAGCGTGGGGGGACGGTCTGGGGCCAACGTCCTGACTTTC.

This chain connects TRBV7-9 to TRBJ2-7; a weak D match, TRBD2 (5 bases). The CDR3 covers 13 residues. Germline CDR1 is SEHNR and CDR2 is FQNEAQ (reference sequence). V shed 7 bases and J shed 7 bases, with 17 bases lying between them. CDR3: CASTVSRVGEQYF. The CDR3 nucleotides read TGTGCCAGCACCGTGTCGAGGGTCGGGGAGCAGTACTTC.

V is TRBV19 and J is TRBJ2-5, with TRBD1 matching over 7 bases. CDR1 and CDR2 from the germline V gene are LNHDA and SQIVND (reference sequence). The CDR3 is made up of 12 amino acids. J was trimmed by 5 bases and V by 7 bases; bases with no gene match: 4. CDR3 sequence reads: CASKQGHETQYF. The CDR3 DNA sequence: TGTGCCAGTAAACAGGGGCATGAGACCCAGTACTTC.

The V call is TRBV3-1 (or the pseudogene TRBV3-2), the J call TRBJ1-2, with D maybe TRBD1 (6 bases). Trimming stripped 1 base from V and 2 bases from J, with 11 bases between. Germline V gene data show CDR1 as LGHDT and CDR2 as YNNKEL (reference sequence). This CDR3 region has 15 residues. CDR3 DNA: TGTGCCAGCAGCCAAGTGAGGGGGGGAAACTATGGCTACACCTTC. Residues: CASSQVRGGNYGYTF.

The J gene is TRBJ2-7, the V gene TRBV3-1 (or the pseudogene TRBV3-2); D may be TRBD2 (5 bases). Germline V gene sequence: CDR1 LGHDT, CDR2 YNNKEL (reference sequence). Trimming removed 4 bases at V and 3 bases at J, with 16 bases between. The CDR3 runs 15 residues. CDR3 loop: CASSRKPRADYEQYF. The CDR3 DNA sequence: TGTGCCAGCAGCCGAAAGCCGAGGGCAGACTACGAGCAGTACTTC.

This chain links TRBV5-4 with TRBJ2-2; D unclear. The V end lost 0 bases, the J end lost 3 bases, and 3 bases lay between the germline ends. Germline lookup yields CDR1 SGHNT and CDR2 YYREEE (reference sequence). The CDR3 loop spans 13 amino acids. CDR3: CASSLDYTGELFF. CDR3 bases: TGTGCCAGCAGCTTGGACTACACCGGGGAGCTGTTTTTT.

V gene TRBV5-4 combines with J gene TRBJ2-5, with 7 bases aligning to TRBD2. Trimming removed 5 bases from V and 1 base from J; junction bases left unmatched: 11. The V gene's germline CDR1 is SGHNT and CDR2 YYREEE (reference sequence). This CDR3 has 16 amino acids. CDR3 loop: CASSLARSSGQETQYF. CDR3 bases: TGTGCCAGCAGTCTCGCCCGGTCTAGCGGCCAAGAGACCCAGTACTTC.

CDR3 bases: TGCGCCAGCAGCCAATTCGGGGAGGGTGGCTACACCTTC. This encodes CASSQFGEGGYTF. The chain recombines TRBV4-3 with TRBJ1-2; D unclear. Trimming removed 2 bases at V and 7 bases at J, with 11 bases between. Germline V gene lookup returns CDR1 LGHNA and CDR2 YSLEER. The CDR3 has 13 residues.

The CDR3 sequence is CASSLWSGRATGELFF. CDR3 in DNA: TGCGCCAGCAGCTTGTGGAGCGGGAGGGCCACCGGGGAGCTGTTTTTT. The chain joins TRBV5-1 to TRBJ2-2; the match to TRBD2 covers 10 bases. V was pared by 1 base and J by 4 bases, with 4 bases of the junction left unmatched. Germline V gene lookup returns CDR1 SGHRS and CDR2 YFSETQ. The CDR3 covers 16 residues.

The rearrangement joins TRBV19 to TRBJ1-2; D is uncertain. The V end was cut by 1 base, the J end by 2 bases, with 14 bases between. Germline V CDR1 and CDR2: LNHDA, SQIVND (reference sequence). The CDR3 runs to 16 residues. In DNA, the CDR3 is TGTGCCAGTAGTATAGGACCCCGCGGAGTAAACTATGGCTACACCTTC. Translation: CASSIGPRGVNYGYTF.

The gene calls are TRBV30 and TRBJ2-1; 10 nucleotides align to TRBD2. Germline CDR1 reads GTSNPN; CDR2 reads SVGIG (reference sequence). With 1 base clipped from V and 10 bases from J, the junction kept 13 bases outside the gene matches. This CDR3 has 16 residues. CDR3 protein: CAWSEPFSGRLAEQFF. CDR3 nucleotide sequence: TGTGCCTGGAGTGAACCATTTAGCGGGAGGCTAGCGGAGCAGTTCTTC.

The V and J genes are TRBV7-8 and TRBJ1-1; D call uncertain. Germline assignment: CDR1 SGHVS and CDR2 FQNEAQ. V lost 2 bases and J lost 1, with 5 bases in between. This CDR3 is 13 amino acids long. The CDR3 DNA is TGTGCCAGCAGCTTACTCCGGAACACTGAAGCTTTCTTT. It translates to CASSLLRNTEAFF.

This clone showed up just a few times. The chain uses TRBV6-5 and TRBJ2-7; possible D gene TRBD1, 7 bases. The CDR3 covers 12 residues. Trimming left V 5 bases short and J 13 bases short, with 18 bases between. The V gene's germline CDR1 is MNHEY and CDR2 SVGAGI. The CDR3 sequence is CASSPGPRGVYF. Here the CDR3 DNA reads TGTGCCAGCAGTCCGGGACCCAGGGGGGTCTACTTC.

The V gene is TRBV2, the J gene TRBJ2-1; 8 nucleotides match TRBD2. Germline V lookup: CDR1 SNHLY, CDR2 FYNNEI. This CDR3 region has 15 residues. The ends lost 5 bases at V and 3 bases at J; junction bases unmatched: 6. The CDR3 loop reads CASSNLAGSYNEQFF. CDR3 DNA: TGTGCCAGCAGTAACCTAGCGGGTAGCTACAATGAGCAGTTCTTC.

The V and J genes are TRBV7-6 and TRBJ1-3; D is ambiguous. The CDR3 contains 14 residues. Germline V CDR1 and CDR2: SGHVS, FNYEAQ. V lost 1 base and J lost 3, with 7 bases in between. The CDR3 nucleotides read TGTGCCAGCAGCTTAGGGAGCAGTGGAAACACCATATATTTT. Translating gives CASSLGSSGNTIYF.

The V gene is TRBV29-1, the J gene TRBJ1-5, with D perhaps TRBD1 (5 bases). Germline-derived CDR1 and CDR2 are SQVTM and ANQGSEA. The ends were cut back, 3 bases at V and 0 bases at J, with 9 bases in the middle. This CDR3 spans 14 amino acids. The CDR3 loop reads CSVDLGDSNQPQHF. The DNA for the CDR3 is TGCAGCGTTGACCTAGGGGATAGCAATCAGCCCCAGCATTTT.

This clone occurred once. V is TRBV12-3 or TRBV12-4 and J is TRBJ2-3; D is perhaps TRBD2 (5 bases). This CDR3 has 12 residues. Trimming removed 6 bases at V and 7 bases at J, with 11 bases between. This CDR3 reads CASSLDLNTQYF. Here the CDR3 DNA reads TGTGCCAGCAGCTTGGACTTGAATACGCAGTATTTT.